The clone carrying this TCR beta chain was recorded a few times. What it binds is unknown. Using its own MiXCR run on the 5' RACE reads, TCRdb lists one record per CDR3 protein. The sample carries approximately 65,000 distinct CDR3 sequences, more than 3.5% recorded once. These data originate in a study of neurological immune-mediated disorders. Study background: Of around 35 multiple sclerosis patients, some 30 were relapsing-remitting and 3 secondary progressive. Study outcomes and limitations: With the multiple sclerosis repertoire cluster, none of the clinical or MRI features showed an association.

What was sequenced was PBMCs. The clonotype originates from a man aged 45-60 years with multiple sclerosis.

In DNA, the CDR3 is TGTGCCAGCAGCCGCGCCCGTGTTGCCTACGAGCAGTACTTC. It is translated as CASSRARVAYEQYF. The V and J genes are TRBV5-6 and TRBJ2-7, with D hard to call. Germline CDR1 is SGHDT and CDR2 is YYEEEE. V was cut by 4 bases and J by 2 bases, with 13 bases left in between. The CDR3 contains 14 residues.